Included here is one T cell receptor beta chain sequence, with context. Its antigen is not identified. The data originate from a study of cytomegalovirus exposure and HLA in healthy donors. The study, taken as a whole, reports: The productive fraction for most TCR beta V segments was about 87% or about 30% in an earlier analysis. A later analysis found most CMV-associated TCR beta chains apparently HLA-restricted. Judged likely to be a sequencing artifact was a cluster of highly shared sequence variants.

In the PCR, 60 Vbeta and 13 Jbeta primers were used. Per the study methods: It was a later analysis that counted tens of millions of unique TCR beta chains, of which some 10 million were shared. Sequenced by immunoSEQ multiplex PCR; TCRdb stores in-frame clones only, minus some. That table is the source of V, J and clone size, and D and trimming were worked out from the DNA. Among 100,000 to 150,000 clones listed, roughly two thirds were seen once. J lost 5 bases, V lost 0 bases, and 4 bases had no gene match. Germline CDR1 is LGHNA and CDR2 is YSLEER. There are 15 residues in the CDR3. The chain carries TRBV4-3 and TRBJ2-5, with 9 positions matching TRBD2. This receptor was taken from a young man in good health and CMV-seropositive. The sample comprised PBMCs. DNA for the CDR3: TGCGCCAGCAGCCAAGATGGGACTAGCCTGGAGACCCAGTACTTC. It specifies CASSQDGTSLETQYF.